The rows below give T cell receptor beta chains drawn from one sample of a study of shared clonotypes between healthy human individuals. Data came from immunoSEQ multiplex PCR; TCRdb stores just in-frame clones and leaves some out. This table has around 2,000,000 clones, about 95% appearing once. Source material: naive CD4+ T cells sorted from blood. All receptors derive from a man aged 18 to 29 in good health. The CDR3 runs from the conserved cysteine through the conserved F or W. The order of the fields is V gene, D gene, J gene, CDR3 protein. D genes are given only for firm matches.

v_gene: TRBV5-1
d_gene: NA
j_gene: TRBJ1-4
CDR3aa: CASSLEGGGRGEKLFF

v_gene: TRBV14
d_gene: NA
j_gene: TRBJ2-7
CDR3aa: CASSQWLTGLSYEQYF

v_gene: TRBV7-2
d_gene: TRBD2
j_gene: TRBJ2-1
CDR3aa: CASSLSGGLYNEQFF

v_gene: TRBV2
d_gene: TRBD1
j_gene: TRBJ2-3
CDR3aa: CASHRGPTDTQYF

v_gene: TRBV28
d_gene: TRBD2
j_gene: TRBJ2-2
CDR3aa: CASSSGTKTGELFF

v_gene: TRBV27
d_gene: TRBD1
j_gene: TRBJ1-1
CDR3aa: CASSRDRVGTEAFF

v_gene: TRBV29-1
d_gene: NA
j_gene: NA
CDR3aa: CSVERGDNEQFF

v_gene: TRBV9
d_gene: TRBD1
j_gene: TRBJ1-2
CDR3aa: CASSPWDRVSGYTF

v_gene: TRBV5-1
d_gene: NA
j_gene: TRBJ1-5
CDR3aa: CASSLEPGHGNQPQHF

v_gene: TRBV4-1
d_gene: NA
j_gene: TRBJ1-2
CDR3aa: CASSLKGGLTNYGYTF

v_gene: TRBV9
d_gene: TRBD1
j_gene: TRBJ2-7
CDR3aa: CASSVGQGVIYEQYF

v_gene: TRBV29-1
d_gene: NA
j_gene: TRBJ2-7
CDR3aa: CSAVRGDEQYF

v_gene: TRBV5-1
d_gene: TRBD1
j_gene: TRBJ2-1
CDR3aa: CASRFRGLSGNEQFF

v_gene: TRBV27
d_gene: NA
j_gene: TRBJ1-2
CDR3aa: CASRPISAPTPYGYTF

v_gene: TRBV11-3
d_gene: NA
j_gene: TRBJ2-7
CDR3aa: CASSLGAGEQYF

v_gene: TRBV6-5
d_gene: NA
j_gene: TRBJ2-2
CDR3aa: CASSTDSRTGELFF

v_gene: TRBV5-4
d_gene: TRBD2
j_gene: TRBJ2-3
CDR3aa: CASSRKTSGSTDTQYF

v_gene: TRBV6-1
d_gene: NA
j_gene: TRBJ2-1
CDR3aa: CASSEVPTANEQFF

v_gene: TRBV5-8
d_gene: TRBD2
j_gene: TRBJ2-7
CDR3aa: CASSLGVKSAGDEQYF

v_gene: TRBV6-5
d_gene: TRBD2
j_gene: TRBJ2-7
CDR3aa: CASSRSGNNEQYF

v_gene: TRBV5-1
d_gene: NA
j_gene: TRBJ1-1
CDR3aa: CASSLLTGATEAFF

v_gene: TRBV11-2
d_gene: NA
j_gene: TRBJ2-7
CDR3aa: CASSSKSSGRPPYEQYF

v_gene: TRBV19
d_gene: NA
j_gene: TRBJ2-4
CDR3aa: CASSTLIRGEKAKNIQYF

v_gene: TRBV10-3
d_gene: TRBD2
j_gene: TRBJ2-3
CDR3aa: CAIGGSGSADTQYF

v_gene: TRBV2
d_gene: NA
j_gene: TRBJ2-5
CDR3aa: CASSVFSGLQETQYF

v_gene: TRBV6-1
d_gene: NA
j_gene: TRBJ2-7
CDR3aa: CASSELGSEQYF

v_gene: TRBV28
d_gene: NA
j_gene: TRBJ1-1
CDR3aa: CASQGYTEAFF

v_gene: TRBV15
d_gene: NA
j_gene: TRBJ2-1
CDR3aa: CATSRVVGGSYNEQFF

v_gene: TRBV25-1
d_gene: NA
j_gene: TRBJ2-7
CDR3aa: CASSAGLPYEQYF

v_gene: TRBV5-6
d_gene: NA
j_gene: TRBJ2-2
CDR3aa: CASSIRLAGELFF

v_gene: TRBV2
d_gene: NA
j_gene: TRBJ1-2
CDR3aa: CASSASLKGTYGYTF

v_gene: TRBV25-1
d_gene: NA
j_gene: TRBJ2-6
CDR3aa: CASSDTAGAGANVLTF

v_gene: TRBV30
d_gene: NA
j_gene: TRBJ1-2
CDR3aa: CAWSASNFRRTF

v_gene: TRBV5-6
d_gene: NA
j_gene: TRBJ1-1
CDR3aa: CASSLEGNEAFF

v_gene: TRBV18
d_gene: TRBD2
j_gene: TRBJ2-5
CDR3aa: CASSPSGLGAETQYF

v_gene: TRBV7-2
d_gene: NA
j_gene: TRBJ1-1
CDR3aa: CASSLDRVAFF

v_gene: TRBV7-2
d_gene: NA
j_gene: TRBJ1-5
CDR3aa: CASSLGGIGQPQHF

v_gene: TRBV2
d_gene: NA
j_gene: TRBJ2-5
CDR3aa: CATRRGLETQYF

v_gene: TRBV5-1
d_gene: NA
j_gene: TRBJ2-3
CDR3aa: CASSLGTATSTDTQYF

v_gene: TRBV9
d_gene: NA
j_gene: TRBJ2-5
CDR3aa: CASSVAIQETQYF

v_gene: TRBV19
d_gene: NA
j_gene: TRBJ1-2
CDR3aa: CAKWPEYTF

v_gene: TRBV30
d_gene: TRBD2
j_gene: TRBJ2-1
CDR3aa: CAWSVLSGGEGEQFF

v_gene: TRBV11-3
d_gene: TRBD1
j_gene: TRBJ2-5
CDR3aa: CASSLGNGQGRQETQYF

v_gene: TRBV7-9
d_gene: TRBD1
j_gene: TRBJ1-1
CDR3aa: CASSPQGAPSTEAFF

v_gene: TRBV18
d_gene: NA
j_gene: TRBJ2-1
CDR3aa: CASSPPGGNEQFF

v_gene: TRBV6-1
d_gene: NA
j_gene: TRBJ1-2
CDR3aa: CASSVTGPSPYGYTF

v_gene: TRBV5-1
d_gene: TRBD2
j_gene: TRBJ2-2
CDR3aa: CASGRGTNTGELFF

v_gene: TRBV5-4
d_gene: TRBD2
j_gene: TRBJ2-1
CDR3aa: CASSHGLAGVGYNEQFF

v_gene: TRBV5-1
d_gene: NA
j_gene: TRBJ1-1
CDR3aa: CASSREEGANTEAFF

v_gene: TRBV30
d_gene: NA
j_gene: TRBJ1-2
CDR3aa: CAWRIPPPGSYGYTF

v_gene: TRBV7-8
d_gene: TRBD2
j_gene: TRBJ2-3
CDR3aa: CASSLGAGGTTDTQYF

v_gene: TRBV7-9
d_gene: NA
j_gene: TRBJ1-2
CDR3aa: CASSPTGYGYTF

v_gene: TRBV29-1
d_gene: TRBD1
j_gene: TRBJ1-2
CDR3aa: CSVDKDRAREYGYTF